This note documents a single T cell receptor (beta chain) sequence. Measured with immunoSEQ multiplex PCR; TCRdb has only the in-frame clones, and not every one. The sample records about 8,000 clones, roughly 30% being singletons. The sample comes from a study of graft-versus-host responses after intestinal transplantation. Co-plating was performed using around 200,000 CFSE-labeled responder cells and around 200,000 irradiated, violet-dye-labeled stimulator cells. The receptor comes from a human patient who received an intestinal transplant. Sequencing used alloreactive CD8+ T cells from a mixed lymphocyte reaction culture, obtained before intestinal transplant. Subset of the sample: CFSE-low proliferating T cells sorted from approximately 6-day pre-transplant mixed lymphocyte reaction (GvH or HvG direction).

The CDR3: CASSYDSYNEQFF. The DNA for the CDR3 is TGTGCCAGCAGTTACGACAGCTACAATGAGCAGTTCTTC. V usage is TRBV27 and J usage is TRBJ2-1, with D tentatively TRBD1 (5 bases). The CDR3 consists of 13 residues. V gave up 4 bases and J gave up 3 bases, with 7 bases separating them. Germline-derived CDR1 and CDR2 are MNHEY and SMNVEV (reference sequence).